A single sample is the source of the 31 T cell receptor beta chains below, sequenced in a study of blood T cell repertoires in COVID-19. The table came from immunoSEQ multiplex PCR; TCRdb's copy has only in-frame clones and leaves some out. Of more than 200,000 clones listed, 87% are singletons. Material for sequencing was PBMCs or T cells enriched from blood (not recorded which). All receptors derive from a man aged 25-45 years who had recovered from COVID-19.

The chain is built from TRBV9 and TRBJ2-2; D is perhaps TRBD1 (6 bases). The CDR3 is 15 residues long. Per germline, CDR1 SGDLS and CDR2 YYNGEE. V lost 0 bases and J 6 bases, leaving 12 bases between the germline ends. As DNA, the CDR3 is TGTGCCAGCAGCGTAGACAGGGCCGAGTCCGGGGAGCTGTTTTTT. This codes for CASSVDRAESGELFF. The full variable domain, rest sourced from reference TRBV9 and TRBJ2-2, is DSGVTQTPKHLITATGQRVTLRCSPRSGDLSVYWYQQSLDQGLQFLIQYYNGEERAKGNILERFSAQQFPDLHSELNLSSLELGDSALYFCASSVDRAESGELFFGEGSRLTVL.

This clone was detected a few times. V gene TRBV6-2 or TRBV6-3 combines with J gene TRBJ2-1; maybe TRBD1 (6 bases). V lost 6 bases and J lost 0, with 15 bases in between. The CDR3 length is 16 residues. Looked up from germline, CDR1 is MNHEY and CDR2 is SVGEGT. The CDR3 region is CASSQMTGLSYNEQFF. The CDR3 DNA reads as TGTGCCAGCAGCCAAATGACAGGCCTCTCCTACAATGAGCAGTTCTTC.

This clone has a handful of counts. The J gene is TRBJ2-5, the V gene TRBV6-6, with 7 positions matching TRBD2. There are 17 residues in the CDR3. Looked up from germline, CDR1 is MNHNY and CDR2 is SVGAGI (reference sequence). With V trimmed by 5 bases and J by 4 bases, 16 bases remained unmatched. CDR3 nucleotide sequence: TGTGCCAGCAGTCCCGGCATATCGACTAGCACGGGAGAGACCCAGTACTTC. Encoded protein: CASSPGISTSTGETQYF.

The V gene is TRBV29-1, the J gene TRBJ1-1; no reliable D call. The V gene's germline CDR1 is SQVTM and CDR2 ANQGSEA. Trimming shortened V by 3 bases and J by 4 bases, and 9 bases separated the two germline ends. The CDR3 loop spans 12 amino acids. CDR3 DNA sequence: TGCAGCGTTGAGGGAGGTCCCACTGAAGCTTTCTTT. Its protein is CSVEGGPTEAFF.

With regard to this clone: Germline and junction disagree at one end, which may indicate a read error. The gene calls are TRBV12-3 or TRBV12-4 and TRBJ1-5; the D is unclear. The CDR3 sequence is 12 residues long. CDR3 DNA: TGTGCCAGCGGACTCCTAGCGAGACATCCGACTTTT. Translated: CASGLLARHPTF.

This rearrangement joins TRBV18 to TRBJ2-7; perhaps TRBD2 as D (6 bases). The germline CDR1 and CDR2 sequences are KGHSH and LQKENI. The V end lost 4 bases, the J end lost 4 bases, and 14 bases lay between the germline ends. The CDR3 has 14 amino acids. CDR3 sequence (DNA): TGTGCCAGCTCACAAAACGGGGGTGATTACGAGCAGTACTTC. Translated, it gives CASSQNGGDYEQYF.

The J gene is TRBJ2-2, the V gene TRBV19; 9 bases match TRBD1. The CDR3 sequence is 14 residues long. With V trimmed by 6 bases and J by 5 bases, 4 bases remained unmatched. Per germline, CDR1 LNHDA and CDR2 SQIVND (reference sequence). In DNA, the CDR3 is TGTGCCAGTAGGGAGGGACAGGGTACCGGGGAGCTGTTTTTT. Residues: CASREGQGTGELFF.

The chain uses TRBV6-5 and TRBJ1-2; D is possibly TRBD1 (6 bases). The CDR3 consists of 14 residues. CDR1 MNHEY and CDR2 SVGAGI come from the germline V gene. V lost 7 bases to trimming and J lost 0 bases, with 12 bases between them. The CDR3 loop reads CASTEGGSNYGYTF. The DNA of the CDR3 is TGTGCCAGCACCGAAGGGGGATCTAACTATGGCTACACCTTC.

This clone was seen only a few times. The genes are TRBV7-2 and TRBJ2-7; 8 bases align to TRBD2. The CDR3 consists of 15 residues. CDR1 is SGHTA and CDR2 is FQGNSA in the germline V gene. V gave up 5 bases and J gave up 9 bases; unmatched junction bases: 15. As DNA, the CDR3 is TGTGCCAGCAGCGCCACTAGCGGAACCGTTTTTCGGCAGTACTTC. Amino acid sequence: CASSATSGTVFRQYF.

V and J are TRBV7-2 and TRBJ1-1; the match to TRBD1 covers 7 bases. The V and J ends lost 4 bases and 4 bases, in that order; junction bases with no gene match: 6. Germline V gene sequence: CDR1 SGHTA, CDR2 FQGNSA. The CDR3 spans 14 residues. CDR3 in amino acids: CASSSPTGSTEAFF. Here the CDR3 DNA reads TGTGCCAGCAGCTCTCCGACAGGGAGCACTGAAGCTTTCTTT.

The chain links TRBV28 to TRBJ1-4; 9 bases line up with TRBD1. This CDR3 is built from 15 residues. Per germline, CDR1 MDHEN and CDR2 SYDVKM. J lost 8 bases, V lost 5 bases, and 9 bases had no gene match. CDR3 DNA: TGTGCCAGCAGTGGTCCGGGACAGGGAGGGGAAAAACTGTTTTTT. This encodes CASSGPGQGGEKLFF.

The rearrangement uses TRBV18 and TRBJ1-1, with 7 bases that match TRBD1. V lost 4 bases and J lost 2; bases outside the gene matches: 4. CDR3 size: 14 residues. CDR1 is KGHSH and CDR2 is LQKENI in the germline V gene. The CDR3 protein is CASSRGQTNTEAFF. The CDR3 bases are TGTGCCAGCTCACGGGGACAGACAAACACTGAAGCTTTCTTT.

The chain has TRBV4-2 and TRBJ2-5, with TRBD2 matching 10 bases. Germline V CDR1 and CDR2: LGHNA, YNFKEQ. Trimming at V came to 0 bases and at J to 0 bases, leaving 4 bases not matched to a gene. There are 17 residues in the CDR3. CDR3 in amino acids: CASSQELAGKNQETQYF. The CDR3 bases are TGTGCCAGCAGCCAAGAACTAGCGGGGAAGAACCAAGAGACCCAGTACTTC.

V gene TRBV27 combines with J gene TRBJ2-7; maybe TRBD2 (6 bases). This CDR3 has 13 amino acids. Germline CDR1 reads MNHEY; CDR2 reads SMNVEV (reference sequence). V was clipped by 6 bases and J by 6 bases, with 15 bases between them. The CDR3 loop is CASSRARDFEQYF. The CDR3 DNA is TGTGCCAGCAGCAGGGCCAGGGACTTCGAGCAGTACTTC.

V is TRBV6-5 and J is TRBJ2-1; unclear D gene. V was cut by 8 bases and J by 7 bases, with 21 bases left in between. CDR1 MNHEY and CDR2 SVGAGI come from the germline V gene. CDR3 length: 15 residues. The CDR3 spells CASQTIRLALNEQFF. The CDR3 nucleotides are TGTGCCAGCCAGACCATTCGACTTGCCCTAAATGAGCAGTTCTTC.

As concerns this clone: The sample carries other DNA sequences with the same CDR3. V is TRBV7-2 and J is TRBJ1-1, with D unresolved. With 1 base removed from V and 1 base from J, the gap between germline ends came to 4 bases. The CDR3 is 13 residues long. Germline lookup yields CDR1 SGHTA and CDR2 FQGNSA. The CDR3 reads CASSLGANTEAFF. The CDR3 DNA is TGTGCCAGCAGCTTAGGAGCGAACACTGAAGCTTTCTTT. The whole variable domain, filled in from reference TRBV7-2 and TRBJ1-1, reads GAGVSQSPSNKVTEKGKDVELRCDPISGHTALYWYRQSLGQGLEFLIYFQGNSAPDKSGLPSDRFSAERTGGSVSTLTIQRTQQEDSAVYLCASSLGANTEAFFGQGTRLTVV.

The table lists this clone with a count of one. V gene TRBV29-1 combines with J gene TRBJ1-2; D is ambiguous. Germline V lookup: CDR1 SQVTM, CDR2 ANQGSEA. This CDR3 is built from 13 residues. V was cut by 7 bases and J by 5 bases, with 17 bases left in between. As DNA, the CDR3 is TGCAGCGCTCTAGGTTCGGTCGTTTATGGCTACACCTTC. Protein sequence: CSALGSVVYGYTF.

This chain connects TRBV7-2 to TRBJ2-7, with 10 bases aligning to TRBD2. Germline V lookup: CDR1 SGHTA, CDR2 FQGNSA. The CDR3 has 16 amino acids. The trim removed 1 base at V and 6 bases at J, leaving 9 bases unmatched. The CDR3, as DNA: TGTGCCAGCAGCTTAGGACCTAGCGGGAGCAGGGTCGAGCAGTACTTC. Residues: CASSLGPSGSRVEQYF. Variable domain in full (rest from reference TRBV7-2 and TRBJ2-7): GAGVSQSPSNKVTEKGKDVELRCDPISGHTALYWYRQSLGQGLEFLIYFQGNSAPDKSGLPSDRFSAERTGGSVSTLTIQRTQQEDSAVYLCASSLGPSGSRVEQYFGPGTRLTVT.

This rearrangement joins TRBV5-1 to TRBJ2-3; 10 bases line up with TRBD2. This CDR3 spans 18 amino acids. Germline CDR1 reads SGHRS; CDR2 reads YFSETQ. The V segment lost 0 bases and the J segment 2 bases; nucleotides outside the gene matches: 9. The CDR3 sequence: CASSLAQRGGSFTDTQYF. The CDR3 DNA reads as TGCGCCAGCAGCTTGGCCCAGCGGGGGGGCAGTTTCACAGATACGCAGTATTTT.

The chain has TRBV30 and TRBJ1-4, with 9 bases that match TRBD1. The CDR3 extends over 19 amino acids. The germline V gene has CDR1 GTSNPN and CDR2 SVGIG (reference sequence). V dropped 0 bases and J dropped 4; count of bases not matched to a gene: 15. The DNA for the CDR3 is TGTGCCTGGAGTGTACTTTTTGCAAAACAGGGGGCATTTAATGAAAAACTGTTTTTT. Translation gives CAWSVLFAKQGAFNEKLFF.

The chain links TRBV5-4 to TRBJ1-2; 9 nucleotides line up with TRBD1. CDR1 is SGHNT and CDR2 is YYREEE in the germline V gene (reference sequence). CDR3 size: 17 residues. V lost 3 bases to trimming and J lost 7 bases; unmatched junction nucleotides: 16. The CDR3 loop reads CASSSPGQPGQGAGYTF. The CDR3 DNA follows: TGTGCCAGCAGCTCACCGGGGCAACCGGGACAGGGAGCTGGCTACACCTTC.

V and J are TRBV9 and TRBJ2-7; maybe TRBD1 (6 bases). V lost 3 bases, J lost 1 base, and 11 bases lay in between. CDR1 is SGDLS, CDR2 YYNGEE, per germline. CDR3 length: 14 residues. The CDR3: CASSAGTQSYEQYF. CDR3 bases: TGTGCCAGCAGCGCCGGGACACAATCCTACGAGCAGTACTTC.

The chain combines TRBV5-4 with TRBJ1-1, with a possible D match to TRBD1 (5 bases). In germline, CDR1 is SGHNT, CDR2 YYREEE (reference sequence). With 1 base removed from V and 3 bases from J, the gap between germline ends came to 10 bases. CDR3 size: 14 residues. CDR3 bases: TGTGCCAGCAGCTTGCAGGGAATCGACACTGAAGCTTTCTTT. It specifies CASSLQGIDTEAFF.

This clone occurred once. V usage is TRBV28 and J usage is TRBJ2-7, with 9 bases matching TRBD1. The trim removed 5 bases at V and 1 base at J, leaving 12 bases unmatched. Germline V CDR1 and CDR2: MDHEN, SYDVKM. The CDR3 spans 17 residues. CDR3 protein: CASSLLPGTGRSYEQYF. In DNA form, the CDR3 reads TGTGCCAGCAGTCTCCTACCCGGGACAGGGAGGTCCTACGAGCAGTACTTC. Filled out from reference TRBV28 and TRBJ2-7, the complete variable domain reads DVKVTQSSRYLVKRTGEKVFLECVQDMDHENMFWYRQDPGLGLRLIYFSYDVKMKEKGDIPEGYSVSREKKERFSLILESASTNQTSMYLCASSLLPGTGRSYEQYFGPGTRLTVT.

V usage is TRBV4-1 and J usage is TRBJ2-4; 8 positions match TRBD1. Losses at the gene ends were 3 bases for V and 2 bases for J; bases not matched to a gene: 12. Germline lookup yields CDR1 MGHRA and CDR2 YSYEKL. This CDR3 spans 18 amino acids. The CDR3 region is CASSQGGQGSLTKNIQYF. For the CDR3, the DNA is TGCGCCAGCAGCCAGGGAGGACAGGGATCCCTAACCAAAAACATTCAGTACTTC.

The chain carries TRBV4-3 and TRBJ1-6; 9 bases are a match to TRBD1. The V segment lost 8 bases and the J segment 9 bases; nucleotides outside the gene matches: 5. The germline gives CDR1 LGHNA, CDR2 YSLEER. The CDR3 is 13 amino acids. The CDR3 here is CASSGTGSSPLHF. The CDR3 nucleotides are TGCGCCAGCTCGGGGACAGGGAGTTCACCCCTCCACTTT.

CDR3: CASSLQGRVNTIYF. CDR3 sequence (DNA): TGTGCCAGCAGCCTACAGGGGCGGGTAAACACCATATATTTT. The chain combines TRBV7-2 with TRBJ1-3; TRBD1 matches at 7 bases. The germline V gene has CDR1 SGHTA and CDR2 FQGNSA. The CDR3 is 14 amino acids. V shed 5 bases and J 6 bases; nucleotides not matched to a gene: 7.

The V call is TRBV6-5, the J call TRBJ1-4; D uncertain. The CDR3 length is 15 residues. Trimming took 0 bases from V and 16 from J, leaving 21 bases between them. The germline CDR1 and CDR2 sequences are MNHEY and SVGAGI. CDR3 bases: TGTGCCAGCAGTTACTCTCGCGGTCGAACAACCCCCCAGTTTTTT. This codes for CASSYSRGRTTPQFF.

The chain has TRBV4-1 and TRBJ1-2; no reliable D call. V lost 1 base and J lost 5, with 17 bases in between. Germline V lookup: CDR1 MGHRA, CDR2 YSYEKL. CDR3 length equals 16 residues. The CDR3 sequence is CASSQVAGRPDYGYTF. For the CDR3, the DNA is TGCGCCAGCAGCCAAGTGGCGGGCAGACCTGATTATGGCTACACCTTC.

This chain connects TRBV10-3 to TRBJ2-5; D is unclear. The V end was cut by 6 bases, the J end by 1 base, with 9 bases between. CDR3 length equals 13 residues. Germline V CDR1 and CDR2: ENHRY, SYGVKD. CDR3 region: CAIRAPSQETQYF. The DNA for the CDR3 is TGTGCCATCAGGGCCCCCAGCCAAGAGACCCAGTACTTC.

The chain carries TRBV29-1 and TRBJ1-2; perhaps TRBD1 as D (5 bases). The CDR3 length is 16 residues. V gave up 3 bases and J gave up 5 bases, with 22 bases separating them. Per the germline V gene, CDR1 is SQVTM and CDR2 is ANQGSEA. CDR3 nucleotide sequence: TGCAGCGTTGATGCTGGGGGGGAGGCATATAGGTATGGCTACACCTTC. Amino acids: CSVDAGGEAYRYGYTF. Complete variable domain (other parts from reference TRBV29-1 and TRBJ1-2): SAVISQKPSRDICQRGTSLTIQCQVDSQVTMMFWYRQQPGQSLTLIATANQGSEATYESGFVIDKFPISRPNLTFSTLTVSNMSPEDSSIYLCSVDAGGEAYRYGYTFGSGTRLTVV.